The 11 T cell receptor beta chains listed next were all sequenced from one sample in a study of blood T cell repertoires in COVID-19. Clones were read by immunoSEQ multiplex PCR, and TCRdb kept only the in-frame ones, dropping some. This sample yields under 250,000 clones, of which 75% to 85% are seen a single time; roughly 5.3% belongs to the top ten. The material sequenced was peripheral blood. Receptors were obtained from a man aged 50-60 years with COVID-19, enrolled during active disease.

This chain uses TRBV2 with TRBJ2-1; TRBD1 might be the D (6 bases). The CDR3 is made up of 14 amino acids. Trimming pared 6 bases from V and 5 bases from J, leaving 14 bases between. Looked up from germline, CDR1 is SNHLY and CDR2 is FYNNEI. The CDR3: CASRGDTLHNEQFF. The CDR3 DNA follows: TGTGCCAGCAGGGGGGACACTTTGCACAATGAGCAGTTCTTC.

V and J are TRBV24-1 and TRBJ1-1; D might be TRBD1 (5 bases). Germline V gene data show CDR1 as KGHDR and CDR2 as SFDVKD. The CDR3 extends over 13 amino acids. The V end lost 2 bases, the J end lost 7 bases, and 10 bases lay between the germline ends. CDR3 protein: CATSDSTVGEAFF. For the CDR3, the DNA is TGTGCCACCAGTGATTCGACAGTGGGTGAAGCTTTCTTT.

V and J are TRBV12-3 or TRBV12-4 and TRBJ1-1; no firm D call. V was shortened by 6 bases and J by 0 bases, with 8 bases between the two germline ends. This CDR3 is 13 amino acids long. The CDR3 is CASSSLLNTEAFF. In DNA, the CDR3 is TGTGCCAGCAGCTCCCTTTTGAACACTGAAGCTTTCTTT.

The chain has TRBV28 and TRBJ2-7; D is perhaps TRBD1 (6 bases). Germline V gene lookup returns CDR1 MDHEN and CDR2 SYDVKM. The CDR3 sequence is 14 residues long. Trimming shortened V by 8 bases and J by 2 bases, and 16 bases separated the two germline ends. This chain's CDR3 is CASSPTRTAYEQYF. CDR3 nucleotides: TGTGCCAGCTCTCCTACCCGGACAGCCTACGAGCAGTACTTC.

The V call is TRBV5-5, the J call TRBJ1-2, with TRBD1 identical over 9 bases. The CDR3 covers 15 residues. CDR1 and CDR2 from the germline V gene are SGHKS and YYEKEE (reference sequence). With V trimmed by 4 bases and J by 6 bases, 10 bases remained unmatched. This chain's CDR3 is CASSGRRQGENGYTF. The CDR3, as DNA: TGTGCCAGCAGCGGAAGAAGACAGGGGGAAAATGGCTACACCTTC.

The CDR3 is CASSLVGPNQPQHF. CDR3 nucleotides: TGTGCCAGCTCACTTGTTGGCCCCAATCAGCCCCAGCATTTT. The rearrangement links TRBV18 to TRBJ1-5; D unclear. Germline V gene lookup returns CDR1 KGHSH and CDR2 LQKENI. The CDR3 totals 14 residues. Deletions cut 4 bases from V and 3 bases from J, with 10 bases between.

This clone occurred many times. The chain employs TRBV5-1 and TRBJ2-7; TRBD1 aligns across 9 bases. J was trimmed by 5 bases and V by 1 base; bases with no gene match: 7. The germline V gene has CDR1 SGHRS and CDR2 YFSETQ. This CDR3 has 15 amino acids. CDR3 loop: CASSLTGQGSDEQYF. In nucleotides, the CDR3 is TGCGCCAGCAGCTTGACCGGACAGGGGTCGGACGAGCAGTACTTC.

The chain joins TRBV24-1 to TRBJ2-2; TRBD2 might be the D (7 bases). CDR3 length equals 14 residues. V shed 9 bases and J shed 4 bases, with 14 bases lying between them. Germline V gives CDR1 KGHDR, CDR2 SFDVKD. The CDR3 is CATWGGAGTGELFF. In DNA form, the CDR3 reads TGTGCCACCTGGGGGGGGGCCGGCACCGGGGAGCTGTTTTTT.

The chain uses TRBV7-3 and TRBJ2-2, with D perhaps TRBD1 (6 bases). From germline, CDR1 is SGHTA and CDR2 FQGTGA. Deletions cut 5 bases from V and 3 bases from J, with 13 bases between. The CDR3 contains 15 residues. CDR3 region: CASSLDGQHTGELFF. In nucleotides, the CDR3 is TGTGCCAGCAGCCTAGACGGACAGCACACCGGGGAGCTGTTTTTT.

The chain has TRBV3-1 (or the pseudogene TRBV3-2) and TRBJ1-2; D remains unclear. The CDR3 has 15 residues. The V end was cut by 3 bases, the J end by 4 bases, with 15 bases between. Germline CDR1 reads LGHDT; CDR2 reads YNNKEL (reference sequence). The CDR3 loop is CASSHDNYEPYGYTF. In nucleotides, the CDR3 is TGTGCCAGCAGCCACGACAATTATGAGCCCTATGGCTACACCTTC.

This chain connects TRBV7-8 to TRBJ1-1; D remains unclear. The CDR3 runs 14 residues. The germline CDR1 and CDR2 sequences are SGHVS and FQNEAQ. The V and J ends lost 5 bases and 0 bases respectively, with 10 bases between them. The CDR3 DNA reads TGTGCCAGCAGCCCAGCCGGTTTGAACACTGAAGCTTTCTTT. Translated: CASSPAGLNTEAFF.